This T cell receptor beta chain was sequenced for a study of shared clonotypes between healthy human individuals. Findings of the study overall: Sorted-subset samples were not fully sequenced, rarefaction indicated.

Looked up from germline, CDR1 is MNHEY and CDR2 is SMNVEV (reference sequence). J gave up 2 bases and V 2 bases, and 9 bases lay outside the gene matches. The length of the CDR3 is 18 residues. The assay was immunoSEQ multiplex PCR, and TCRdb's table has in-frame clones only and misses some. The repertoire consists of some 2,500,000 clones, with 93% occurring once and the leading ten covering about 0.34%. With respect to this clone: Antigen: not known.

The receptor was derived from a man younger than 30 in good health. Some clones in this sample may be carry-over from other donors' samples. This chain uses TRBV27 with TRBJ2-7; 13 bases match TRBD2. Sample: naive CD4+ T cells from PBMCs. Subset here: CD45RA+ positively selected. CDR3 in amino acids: CASSLEGWTSGRPYEQYF. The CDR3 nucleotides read TGTGCCAGCAGTTTAGAGGGATGGACTAGCGGGAGACCCTACGAGCAGTACTTC.